This T cell receptor beta chain was documented in a study of T cell responses to AZD1222 COVID-19 vaccine. Study-wide results and limits: Unmutated variant regions are reportedly the target of nearly half of TCRs that are spike-specific. Clonal diversity may have been underestimated in mostly white British donors.

Assay used: immunoSEQ multiplex PCR; TCRdb lists only in-frame clones, some missing. The sample lists approximately 100,000 clones; approximately 87% were seen once. CDR3 size: 14 residues. Trimming removed 0 bases at V and 4 bases at J, with 6 bases between. Germline V lookup: CDR1 MNHEY, CDR2 SVGEGT. In regard to this clone: Its antigen is undetermined.

Here the sequenced sample was peripheral blood, taken on day 0 of AZD1222 vaccination. The chain uses TRBV6-2 or TRBV6-3 and TRBJ1-4; D unresolved. The source of this sequence is an adult in good health. CDR3: CASSYSRDNEKLFF. CDR3 DNA sequence: TGTGCCAGCAGTTACTCGAGAGATAATGAAAAACTGTTTTTT.